This T cell receptor (beta chain) was obtained from a study of T cells after yellow fever vaccination. As TCR cDNA was made by 5'RACE template switching, a universal primer site and UMIs were added. TCRdb processed the 5' RACE reads anew with MiXCR; each CDR3 protein has one entry. The sample consists of around 320,000 distinct CDR3 sequences, approximately 8% of them appearing once. CDR3 length: 11 residues. Germline values: CDR1 MDHEN, CDR2 SYDVKM. Trimming shortened V by 1 base and J by 11 bases, and 8 bases separated the two germline ends. This clonotype was seen only a few times. Its cognate antigen is unknown. Whole-study results and caveats: Abundant clonotypes from the bulk population could get into FACS-sorted repertoires as contaminants. Post-booster repertoires contained most primary-vaccination clones again (about 95% CD4, around 88% CD8). On re-exposure, the response was weaker but peaked faster, at day 5 versus 15.

Sequencing was performed on CD4+ T cells sorted from PBMCs, taken 5 days after the yellow fever booster vaccination. The gene calls are TRBV28 and TRBJ1-1, with D uncertain. This sequence originates from a man aged 18 to 30 who received the YFV17D yellow fever vaccine. The chain's CDR3 is CASSLFPKAFF. DNA of the CDR3: TGTGCCAGCAGTTTATTCCCCAAGGCTTTCTTT.